Listed below are T cell receptor beta chains from one sample, sequenced in a study of CD8 T cells in ankylosing spondylitis. TCRdb recomputed calls from the 5' RACE reads with MiXCR, one row per CDR3 protein. The data show 200,000 or so distinct CDR3 sequences, with about 18% seen just once and 4.3% held by the top ten. The source material was blood, either unsorted or a sorted T cell fraction (not recorded which). The receptors derive from a male donor aged 5 to 29 with ankylosing spondylitis or in good health (not recorded which). Each CDR3 is given with its conserved first and last residue. A D gene is named only where the DNA matches it firmly. Size values are once, few and many counts, or a class for expanded clones, and some rows have none.

D gene	CDR3 length	clone size	V gene	J gene	CDR3 protein	CDR3 DNA
NA	15	NA	TRBV7-3	TRBJ2-5	CASSLTGGHQETQYF	TGTGCCAGCAGCTTAACGGGGGGGCACCAAGAGACCCAGTACTTC
NA	14	many	TRBV6-5	TRBJ1-3	CASSLGGSGNTIYF	TGTGCCAGCAGTTTGGGGGGCTCTGGAAACACCATATATTTT
TRBD2	18	many	TRBV6-2/TRBV6-3	TRBJ2-1	CASSYSPTSGRQYNEQFF	TGTGCCAGCAGTTACTCACCGACTAGCGGGCGGCAATACAATGAGCAGTTCTTC
NA	17	many	TRBV15	TRBJ2-2	CATSRGPLTGNTGELFF	TGTGCCACCAGCAGAGGCCCTCTTACAGGAAACACCGGGGAGCTGTTTTTT
TRBD2	15	NA	TRBV4-2	TRBJ2-1	CASSPPGLARNEQFF	TGTGCCAGCAGCCCTCCCGGACTAGCGCGGAATGAGCAGTTCTTC
TRBD1	12	many	TRBV28	TRBJ2-7	CASSLRQGEQYF	TGTGCCAGCAGTCTAAGACAGGGCGAGCAGTACTTC
TRBD1	16	NA	TRBV11-3	TRBJ1-1	CASSLQTGGSNTEAFF	TGTGCCAGCAGCCTTCAAACAGGGGGGTCTAACACTGAAGCTTTCTTT
TRBD2	17	NA	TRBV5-1	TRBJ2-1	CASSLVSLTSGSNEQFF	TGCGCCAGCAGCTTGGTTTCTTTGACTAGCGGGAGCAATGAGCAGTTCTTC
NA	14	many	TRBV5-1	TRBJ2-7	CASSLEGRSYEQYF	TGCGCCAGCAGCTTGGAGGGTCGCTCCTACGAGCAGTACTTC
NA	15	NA	TRBV12-3/TRBV12-4	TRBJ2-7	CASSSRDSYSYEQYF	TGTGCCAGCAGTTCGCGGGACTCATACTCCTACGAGCAGTACTTC
NA	13	NA	TRBV10-3	TRBJ2-5	CAISDRGQETQYF	TGTGCCATCAGTGATCGCGGCCAAGAGACCCAGTACTTC
TRBD2	15	many	TRBV3-1	TRBJ2-1	CASSQRTSGLYEQFF	TGTGCCAGCAGCCAAAGGACTAGCGGGTTGTATGAGCAGTTCTTC
TRBD2	15	many	TRBV20-1	TRBJ2-1	CSAPPSSGRGYEQFF	TGCAGTGCTCCACCCTCGAGCGGGAGGGGGTATGAGCAGTTCTTC
NA	12	few	TRBV20-1	TRBJ1-6	CSARDPDSPLHF	TGCAGTGCTAGAGATCCCGATTCACCCCTCCACTTT
NA	16	many	TRBV6-5	TRBJ2-6	CASSYRGSGWANVLTF	TGTGCCAGCAGTTATAGAGGGAGTGGATGGGCCAACGTCCTGACTTTC
TRBD2	15	few	TRBV6-5	TRBJ2-1	CASSYAGGPNNEQFF	TGTGCCAGCAGTTACGCGGGAGGGCCGAACAATGAGCAGTTCTTC
TRBD1	14	many	TRBV5-1	TRBJ2-7	CASTSGTGSYEQYF	TGCGCCAGCACCTCCGGGACAGGGTCCTACGAGCAGTACTTC
NA	11	many	TRBV12-3/TRBV12-4	TRBJ2-1	CASTGIGEQFF	TGTGCCAGCACTGGGATTGGTGAGCAGTTCTTC
NA	13	once	TRBV20-1	TRBJ1-1	CSARDWGATEAFF	TGCAGTGCTAGAGATTGGGGGGCGACTGAAGCTTTCTTT
NA	11	many	TRBV7-3	TRBJ2-1	CASSNYNEQFF	TGTGCCAGCTCCAACTACAATGAGCAGTTCTTC
NA	12	NA	TRBV4-1	TRBJ1-1	CASSPATSEAFF	TGCGCCAGCAGCCCCGCGACCAGTGAAGCTTTCTTT
NA	13	few	TRBV7-9	TRBJ2-2	CASSDKVVGELFF	TGTGCCAGCAGCGATAAGGTAGTCGGGGAGCTGTTTTTT
NA	14	many	TRBV29-1	TRBJ1-1	CSVALGSFNTEAFF	TGCAGCGTTGCCCTGGGGAGTTTTAACACTGAAGCTTTCTTT
TRBD2	16	many	TRBV3-1	TRBJ2-3	CASSQDTSGSTDTQYF	TGTGCCAGCAGCCAAGATACTAGCGGAAGCACAGATACGCAGTATTTT
NA	14	few	TRBV7-9	TRBJ1-4	CASSTPGPREKLFF	TGTGCCAGCAGCACCCCGGGACCGAGAGAAAAACTGTTTTTT
NA	13	NA	TRBV30	TRBJ2-2	CAWGLFNTGELFF	TGTGCCTGGGGACTATTCAACACCGGGGAGCTGTTTTTT
TRBD1	15	few	TRBV29-1	TRBJ2-5	CSVEVRGQVKETQYF	TGCAGCGTTGAAGTCAGGGGGCAGGTGAAAGAGACCCAGTACTTC
NA	14	NA	TRBV27	TRBJ2-1	CASSLNRVVNEQFF	TGTGCCAGCAGTTTAAATCGTGTAGTCAATGAGCAGTTCTTC
NA	15	many	TRBV7-8	TRBJ1-1	CASSLARNRATEAFF	TGTGCCAGCAGCTTAGCGCGGAACAGGGCCACTGAAGCTTTCTTT
NA	12	many	TRBV6-2/TRBV6-3	TRBJ1-4	CASSYPAEKLFF	TGTGCCAGCAGTTACCCAGCCGAAAAACTGTTTTTT
TRBD1	14	few	TRBV29-1	TRBJ2-1	CSGTGTDIYNEQFF	TGCAGCGGTACCGGGACAGATATATACAATGAGCAGTTCTTC
NA	12	NA	TRBV20-1	TRBJ1-5	CSAGRGNQPQHF	TGCAGTGCAGGCAGGGGCAATCAGCCCCAGCATTTT
TRBD2	15	few	TRBV18	TRBJ2-1	CASSPPSGSRHEQFF	TGTGCCAGCTCACCACCTAGCGGGAGTAGGCATGAGCAGTTCTTC
NA	13	many	TRBV27	TRBJ2-7	CASARGPHYEQYF	TGTGCCAGCGCCAGGGGACCCCACTACGAGCAGTACTTC
TRBD2	16	NA	TRBV19	TRBJ2-3	CASSFGLAGISDTQYF	TGTGCCAGTAGTTTCGGACTAGCGGGAATCTCAGATACGCAGTATTTT
TRBD2	13	many	TRBV12-3/TRBV12-4	TRBJ2-5	CASSLVGLTSKYF	TGTGCCAGCAGTTTAGTGGGACTAACCTCAAAGTACTTC
NA	15	NA	TRBV5-1	TRBJ2-2	CASSLAAKNTGELFF	TGCGCCAGCAGCTTGGCGGCAAAAAACACCGGGGAGCTGTTTTTT
TRBD2	14	many	TRBV20-1	TRBJ2-7	CSAVSREDSYEQYF	TGCAGTGCTGTGTCGCGGGAGGACTCCTACGAGCAGTACTTC
TRBD2	16	NA	TRBV25-1	TRBJ2-7	CASSEMSGLAGAEQYF	TGTGCCAGCAGTGAAATGTCGGGACTAGCGGGAGCCGAGCAGTACTTC
NA	12	many	TRBV20-1	TRBJ2-1	CSAREEGSEQFF	TGCAGTGCTAGGGAAGAAGGGTCGGAGCAGTTCTTC
NA	14	many	TRBV24-1	TRBJ2-1	CATQGRSDYNEQFF	TGTGCCACGCAGGGGAGGTCCGACTACAATGAGCAGTTCTTC
NA	15	many	TRBV12-3/TRBV12-4	TRBJ2-5	CASSRGTLWGETQYF	TGTGCCAGCAGCCGCGGGACTTTGTGGGGGGAGACCCAGTACTTC
NA	15	NA	TRBV5-4	TRBJ2-6	CASSAPGPGANVLTF	TGTGCCAGCAGCGCCCCGGGCCCCGGGGCCAACGTCCTGACTTTC
NA	16	many	TRBV7-2	TRBJ2-5	CASSLTGTQDTETQYF	TGTGCCAGCAGCTTGACCGGGACCCAAGATACAGAGACCCAGTACTTC
NA	15	NA	TRBV18	TRBJ2-3	CASSPAEPSTDTQYF	TGTGCCAGCTCACCCGCAGAACCTAGCACAGATACGCAGTATTTT
NA	15	many	TRBV7-2	TRBJ2-7	CASSLDRQNSYEQYF	TGTGCCAGCAGCTTAGACCGACAGAACTCCTACGAGCAGTACTTC
NA	12	NA	TRBV29-1	TRBJ1-2	CSVERGTYGYTF	TGCAGCGTTGAACGGGGAACCTATGGCTACACCTTC
NA	13	many	TRBV14	TRBJ2-3	CASSQDRAGTQYF	TGTGCCAGCAGCCAAGATAGGGCGGGGACGCAGTATTTT
NA	13	NA	TRBV7-3	TRBJ1-2	CAGSARLRPGYTF	TGTGCCGGCAGCGCGAGACTCCGACCTGGCTACACCTTC